This is a list of T cell receptor beta chains from one sample in a study of cytomegalovirus exposure and HLA in healthy donors. Repertoires were generated with immunoSEQ multiplex PCR, while TCRdb's copy carries only in-frame clones and drops some. There are 140,000 to 150,000 clones in the sample; roughly 82% occur only once, and around 7% lies in the top ten. Sequencing used PBMCs. Every receptor here comes from a man younger than 45 in good health and CMV-seronegative. The CDR3 runs from the conserved cysteine through the conserved F or W. The D gene is left open where the match is weak. For some rows the clone size is stated as once, few or many, or as a class when expanded; others skip it.

CDR3nt	CDR3aa	v_gene	abundance	j_gene	d_gene
TGCGCCAGCAGCTTGGGCTCGGGGAGGAACACTGAAGCTTTCTTT	CASSLGSGRNTEAFF	TRBV5-1	-	TRBJ1-1	-
TGTGCCACCAGCAGAGTTGACAGAGCCACAGATACGCAGTATTTT	CATSRVDRATDTQYF	TRBV15	-	TRBJ2-3	-
TGCGCCAGCAGCTTGAGGACAGGGGGGAACCCGAACACCGGGGAGCTGTTTTTT	CASSLRTGGNPNTGELFF	TRBV5-1	few	TRBJ2-2	TRBD1
TGTGCCACCAGCAACAGGGGGCTCACTGAAGCTTTCTTT	CATSNRGLTEAFF	TRBV15	-	TRBJ1-1	TRBD1
TGTGCCAGCGGGAGAAAGAACACTGAAGCTTTCTTT	CASGRKNTEAFF	TRBV2	-	TRBJ1-1	-
TGCAGCGGCTTCACTTATAGGACAGACAACACTGAAGCTTTCTTT	CSGFTYRTDNTEAFF	TRBV29-1	-	TRBJ1-1	-
TGTGCCAGCAGTGAAGGAGGTCCAGATACGCAGTATTTT	CASSEGGPDTQYF	TRBV6-1	once	TRBJ2-3	-
TGTGCCAGCTCACCGGGGACAGGGGATGAAAAACTGTTTTTT	CASSPGTGDEKLFF	TRBV18	few	TRBJ1-4	TRBD1
TGTGCCAGCCCCGGGCCAGGGGGAAACACCATATATTTT	CASPGPGGNTIYF	TRBV7-2	-	TRBJ1-3	-
TGTGCCACCGGGGGGAATAGCAATCAGCCCCAGCATTTT	CATGGNSNQPQHF	TRBV10-3	-	TRBJ1-5	-
TGTGCCAGCAGGCGTGACAGGATTCGTCAAGAGACCCAGTACTTC	CASRRDRIRQETQYF	TRBV7-9	-	TRBJ2-5	-
TGTGCCAGCAGGGACAGGGCGGGAAACACCATATATTTT	CASRDRAGNTIYF	TRBV2	-	TRBJ1-3	TRBD1
TGTGCCAGCAGCCTAGTGACAGGGGGGTCGGAGACCCAGTACTTC	CASSLVTGGSETQYF	TRBV7-6	-	TRBJ2-5	TRBD1
TGTGCCTGGAGTGTCAAAGGGGTAGAGACCCAGTACTTC	CAWSVKGVETQYF	TRBV30	-	TRBJ2-5	-
TGTGCCAGCAGACCCACAGGGGGGAGCTCCTACGAGCAGTACTTC	CASRPTGGSSYEQYF	TRBV2	-	TRBJ2-7	TRBD1
TGTGCCAGCTCACCAGCCAGGGAACCACAGCCCCAGCATTTT	CASSPAREPQPQHF	TRBV18	few	TRBJ1-5	-
TGTGCCAGCTCACCACAGGAGCCCCCCTACAATGAGCAGTTCTTC	CASSPQEPPYNEQFF	TRBV18	-	TRBJ2-1	-
TGTGCCAGCAGTGAACGGGGACGGGGGTCGCCTTACGAGCAGTACTTC	CASSERGRGSPYEQYF	TRBV6-1	-	TRBJ2-7	-
TGTGCCAGCAGCTTAATCGGGGTTACCGGGGAGCTGTTTTTT	CASSLIGVTGELFF	TRBV7-9	-	TRBJ2-2	-
TGTGCCAGCAGTTACTCCCGGGACAGCTACTACACCTTC	CASSYSRDSYYTF	TRBV6-6	-	TRBJ1-2	TRBD1
TGCGCCAGCAGCCGATTGGACAGGGGGGATTATGGCTACACCTTC	CASSRLDRGDYGYTF	TRBV4-1	-	TRBJ1-2	TRBD1
TGTGCCACCGGGACGGGAGGGAGGGAGACCCAGTACTTC	CATGTGGRETQYF	TRBV15	few	TRBJ2-5	TRBD2